The entry that follows covers one T cell receptor (beta chain) sequence. Its target antigen remains unknown. No much larger clone exists at a distance of one base, and base qualities are not known. The sample originates from a study of control samples from healthy donors and cancer patients (dated by TCRdb to the early 2020s). The library was built by means of the immunoSEQ multiplex PCR assay. The source is immuneACCESS, and TCRdb retained only in-frame sequences with V and J called. Part of the clones is not carried over; for the studies checked, unresolved V genes explain less than half of this, and the remainder is unexplained. The sample yields 120,000 or so clones; about nine tenths were counted once. Less than 9.5% of the sample belongs to the ten largest clones. The CDR1 and CDR2 encoded by the germline V gene are SGHRS and YFSETQ. CDR3 length: 11 amino acids, cysteine to phenylalanine. Kept here is only the CDR3 DNA, which spans 33 bases and is read in frame from base 1. V and J are truncated by 0 bases and 7 bases respectively, leaving an intervening sequence of 1 base.

Sequences were obtained from blood. The source of this sequence is a man aged 40-55 years in good health. The chain is made from TRBV5-1 and TRBJ1-4; no D segment can be confidently identified. The CDR3 is CASSLGEKLFF. The DNA sequence reads TGCGCCAGCAGCTTGGGTGAAAAACTGTTTTTT.